Below are 18 T cell receptor beta chains sequenced from a single sample in a study of blood T cell repertoires in COVID-19. TCRdb's copy holds only in-frame clones and misses some; the assay was immunoSEQ multiplex PCR. This repertoire shows under 200,000 clones, 89% found once; its top ten account for under 0.85%. What was sequenced was PBMCs or T cells enriched from blood (not recorded which). The receptors stem from a woman younger than 35 who had recovered from COVID-19.

Here the CDR3 DNA reads TGCGCCAGCAGCCAAGGACAGGGGGTCACTGAAGCTTTCTTT. This codes for CASSQGQGVTEAFF. The V gene is TRBV4-3, the J gene TRBJ1-1; TRBD1 matches at 9 bases. This CDR3 contains 14 residues. The ends lost 1 base at V and 4 bases at J; junction bases unmatched: 1. CDR1 is LGHNA, CDR2 YSLEER, per germline.

This sequence joins TRBV4-3 and TRBJ2-7; TRBD2 matches 7 bases. The ends lost 6 bases at V and 3 bases at J; junction bases unmatched: 5. The length of the CDR3 is 13 residues. CDR1 is LGHNA, CDR2 YSLEER, per germline. CDR3 residues: CASSRDYDYEQYF. CDR3 DNA: TGCGCCAGCAGTAGGGACTACGACTACGAGCAGTACTTC.

V usage is TRBV7-9 and J usage is TRBJ2-5, with D hard to call. Trimming took off 3 bases at V and 4 bases at J, with 6 bases between the two ends. The CDR3 loop spans 12 amino acids. From germline, CDR1 is SEHNR and CDR2 FQNEAQ (reference sequence). CDR3 amino acids: CASSFFRETQYF. In nucleotides, the CDR3 is TGTGCCAGCAGCTTTTTCCGAGAGACCCAGTACTTC.

This clone was observed once. This rearrangement joins TRBV7-8 to TRBJ2-7, with TRBD2 matching over 13 bases. The V gene end was trimmed by 5 bases and the J gene end by 4 bases; junction bases not matched to a gene: 14. Germline-derived CDR1 and CDR2 are SGHVS and FQNEAQ. The length of the CDR3 is 18 residues. The CDR3 sequence: CASSPSPGLAGILYEQYF. As DNA, the CDR3 is TGTGCCAGCAGCCCCTCCCCGGGACTAGCGGGAATACTATACGAGCAGTACTTC.

A single count supports this clone. J is TRBJ1-1 and V is TRBV27; TRBD1 aligns across 9 bases. Germline CDR1 and CDR2: MNHEY and SMNVEV (reference sequence). The V gene end was trimmed by 5 bases and the J gene end by 1 base; junction bases not matched to a gene: 5. This CDR3 is 15 amino acids long. The CDR3 loop is CASSGQGRTNTEAFF. DNA for the CDR3: TGTGCCAGCAGTGGACAGGGGAGAACGAACACTGAAGCTTTCTTT.

V and J are TRBV5-1 and TRBJ1-4; D ambiguous. The CDR3 sequence is 14 residues long. Looked up from germline, CDR1 is SGHRS and CDR2 is YFSETQ. V was shortened by 4 bases and J by 7 bases, with 14 bases between the two germline ends. CDR3 sequence: CASSVGGPPEKLFF. The CDR3 nucleotides read TGCGCCAGCAGCGTTGGTGGGCCCCCTGAAAAACTGTTTTTT.

The J gene is TRBJ2-1, the V gene TRBV7-3, with 8 bases that match TRBD2. Germline-derived CDR1 and CDR2 are SGHTA and FQGTGA. CDR3 size: 16 residues. V lost 4 bases to trimming and J lost 9 bases; unmatched junction nucleotides: 14. CDR3 amino acids: CASSSESPGGGSEQFF. The CDR3, as DNA: TGTGCCAGCAGCTCCGAATCCCCCGGGGGGGGAAGTGAGCAGTTCTTC. The full variable domain, in which reference TRBV7-3 and TRBJ2-1 provide the parts outside the CDR3, is GAGVSQTPSNKVTEKGKYVELRCDPISGHTALYWYRQSLGQGPEFLIYFQGTGAADDSGLPNDRFFAVRPEGSVSTLKIQRTERGDSAVYLCASSSESPGGGSEQFFGPGTRLTVL.

This chain connects TRBV9 to TRBJ2-1, with a weak D call TRBD2 (6 bases). The germline gives CDR1 SGDLS, CDR2 YYNGEE. V lost 4 bases and J lost 9, with 23 bases in between. The CDR3 spans 16 residues. As DNA, the CDR3 is TGTGCCAGCAGCCCCGAAATTGGACTACCGAACCGTGAGCAGTTCTTC. It yields the protein CASSPEIGLPNREQFF.

The chain is built from TRBV11-2 and TRBJ2-7; no clear D gene. This CDR3 is 15 amino acids long. Trimming removed 0 bases at V and 2 bases at J, with 11 bases between. CDR1 is SGHAT and CDR2 is FQNNGV in the germline V gene. CDR3 sequence (DNA): TGTGCCAGCAGCTTAGAGGCGGTTAAGACCTACGAGCAGTACTTC. It codes for CASSLEAVKTYEQYF.

The chain is built from TRBV7-9 and TRBJ2-1; no definite D call. V was shortened by 3 bases and J by 6 bases, with 15 bases between the two germline ends. From germline, CDR1 is SEHNR and CDR2 FQNEAQ (reference sequence). This CDR3 is 15 amino acids long. CDR3 amino acids: CASSLRQPASNEQFF. As DNA, the CDR3 is TGTGCCAGCAGCTTGCGCCAACCCGCTAGCAATGAGCAGTTCTTC.

The chain carries TRBV5-1 and TRBJ1-1; a possible D gene is TRBD1 (5 bases). V lost 1 base to trimming and J lost 0 bases, with 7 bases between them. The CDR3 spans 14 residues. Germline assignment: CDR1 SGHRS and CDR2 YFSETQ. This CDR3 is CASSLSGMNTEAFF. The CDR3 region has the DNA TGCGCCAGCAGCTTGTCAGGGATGAACACTGAAGCTTTCTTT.

The rearrangement uses TRBV10-3 and TRBJ2-1; 12 nucleotides align to TRBD1. Trimming cost V 6 bases and J 0 bases; bases outside gene matches: 9. CDR3 length: 18 amino acids. From germline, CDR1 is ENHRY and CDR2 SYGVKD. The CDR3 sequence is CAIRVGTGGPFSYNEQFF. The CDR3 coding sequence is TGTGCCATCAGGGTAGGGACAGGGGGCCCTTTCTCCTACAATGAGCAGTTCTTC.

The rearrangement uses TRBV18 and TRBJ1-5; no clear D gene. V lost 3 bases and J 3 bases, leaving 18 bases between the germline ends. Germline V gene sequence: CDR1 KGHSH, CDR2 LQKENI. This CDR3 region has 17 residues. DNA for the CDR3: TGTGCCAGCTCACCCCTCGCGGTTCAGAGGGACAATCAGCCCCAGCATTTT. This translates into CASSPLAVQRDNQPQHF.

A note on this clone: At one boundary the junction diverges from the germline segment, which might be a read error. The J gene is TRBJ2-7, the V gene TRBV29-1; maybe TRBD1 (6 bases). This CDR3 has 14 amino acids. CDR1 is SQVTM and CDR2 is ANQGSEA in the germline V gene. The CDR3 here is CSAEGPGEFDEQYF. The CDR3 DNA reads as TGCAGCGCTGAAGGGCCAGGGGAGTTCGACGAGCAGTACTTC.

The chain carries TRBV5-1 and TRBJ2-5; D is unclear. The V end was cut by 4 bases, the J end by 1 base, with 11 bases between. Germline loops: CDR1 SGHRS, CDR2 YFSETQ. CDR3 size: 14 residues. This chain's CDR3 is CASSQQPPQETQYF. CDR3 in DNA: TGCGCCAGCAGCCAACAACCGCCCCAAGAGACCCAGTACTTC.

V and J are TRBV5-4 and TRBJ1-3, with D tentatively TRBD1 (5 bases). V shed 0 bases and J shed 4 bases, with 8 bases lying between them. The CDR3 sequence is 14 residues long. Germline V gene sequence: CDR1 SGHNT, CDR2 YYREEE (reference sequence). This chain's CDR3 is CASSLAGLGNTIYF. CDR3 nucleotides: TGTGCCAGCAGCTTGGCAGGGTTAGGAAACACCATATATTTT.

This chain links TRBV9 with TRBJ2-3, with TRBD2 as a possible D gene (6 bases). Trimming took off 1 base at V and 1 base at J, with 10 bases between the two ends. The CDR3 consists of 15 residues. CDR1 SGDLS and CDR2 YYNGEE come from the germline V gene. In nucleotides, the CDR3 is TGTGCCAGCAGCGTATCGGCTAGCGGCACAGATACGCAGTATTTT. Its translation is CASSVSASGTDTQYF. The full variable domain, in which reference TRBV9 and TRBJ2-3 provide the parts outside the CDR3, is DSGVTQTPKHLITATGQRVTLRCSPRSGDLSVYWYQQSLDQGLQFLIQYYNGEERAKGNILERFSAQQFPDLHSELNLSSLELGDSALYFCASSVSASGTDTQYFGPGTRLTVL.

V is TRBV4-3 and J is TRBJ2-7; 7 bases map to TRBD1. Germline-derived CDR1 and CDR2 are LGHNA and YSLEER. V was clipped by 0 bases and J by 0 bases; unmatched bases: 5. This CDR3 has 16 amino acids. This CDR3 is CASSQDVTGVSYEQYF. Here the CDR3 DNA reads TGCGCCAGCAGCCAAGATGTAACAGGGGTCTCCTACGAGCAGTACTTC.